The clone carrying this T cell receptor beta chain has more than one count but fewer than ten. Its antigen remains unknown. These data originate in a study of beta chain features in type 1 diabetes. Background on the study: Cell yields, age and gender were similar between patients and healthy donors.

Study observations and caveats: TCRB CDR3s from Type 1 diabetes patients were moderately but significantly shorter in all four CD4+ subsets. Cells with high TCR expression could be over-represented by cDNA sequencing.

Between the trimmed V and J ends, which lost 7 bases and 5 bases, there was a span of 17 bases. This CDR3 spans 13 amino acids. Per germline, CDR1 SQVTM and CDR2 ANQGSEA. The authors reverse transcribed all of the isolated RNA, so sequencing captured expressed TCRB transcripts. The assay was immunoSEQ multiplex PCR, and TCRdb's table has in-frame clones only and misses some. The repertoire has about 150,000 clones, around 7.8% of them found once; the top ten carry approximately 0.85%. The sample consisted of central memory CD4+ T cells from blood. The gene calls are TRBV29-1 and TRBJ2-5; D possibly corresponds to TRBD2 (6 bases). The receptor comes from a woman between 35 and 50 years old with type 1 diabetes. For the CDR3, the DNA is TGCAGCGCCCCCGTGGGCGGGGCGGAGACCCAGTACTTC. This sequence encodes CSAPVGGAETQYF.